What follows are 9 T cell receptor beta chains derived from one specimen sequenced in a study of CXCR3-negative and CXCR3-positive naive CD8 T cells (dated by TCRdb to the late 2010s). On the study overall, not on this receptor specifically: Compared with CXCR3-negative naive cells, CXCR3-positive naive cells had TRB CDR3s with higher hydrophobicity (lower Kidera factor 4), lower energy, and higher strength and volume indices.

Sequencing took place on a NextSeq 550. The Human TCR Profiling Kit (MiLaboratory) was used to make UMI-labeled 5' RACE TRB cDNA libraries. Once TCRdb had reprocessed the reads, it stored one entry per CDR3 protein sequence and supplied no DNA. The sample's table covers 150,000 to 180,000 distinct CDR3 sequences. The top ten clones comprise 0.49% of the sample. Their antigens remain unidentified. Sequenced: naive CXCR3+ CD8+ T cells from blood. What this sample's cell subset or site label stands for: CD45RO-CCR7+CD27+CD95- naive CD8+ T cells expressing CXCR3 (TNR3+). These receptor sequences come from a human donor in good health. Some clones in this sample may be carry-over from other donors' samples.

The chain combines TRBV20-1 with TRBJ2-3; TCRdb's D call, TRBD1, is unchecked because there is no DNA. This CDR3 comprises 14 residues. Germline V CDR1 and CDR2: DFQATT, SNEGSKA (reference sequence). The CDR3 loop reads CSAPGQGLTDTQYF.

The rearrangement uses TRBV12-3 or TRBV12-4 and TRBJ2-1; TCRdb indicates TRBD1, and absent DNA this call remains unverified. CDR3 length: 16 amino acids. CDR3 protein: CASSLTPGQGVDEQFF.

The V gene is TRBV7-3, the J gene TRBJ2-3. CDR1 is SGHTA and CDR2 is FQGTGA in the germline V gene. The CDR3 is made up of 14 amino acids. CDR3 amino acids: CASSLSGFSDTQYF.

The V call is TRBV28, the J call TRBJ2-5; TCRdb designates TRBD1, a call that cannot be tested without DNA. The CDR3 is 14 amino acids. Germline V gene lookup returns CDR1 MDHEN and CDR2 SYDVKM. This chain's CDR3 is CASTGTLGAETQYF.

The J gene is TRBJ2-2, the V gene TRBV6-2 or TRBV6-3; lacking DNA, the TRBD1 call made by TCRdb goes unchecked. Germline CDR1 and CDR2: MNHEY and SVGEGT. The CDR3 contains 14 residues. CDR3 sequence: CASSYEQGSGELFF.

The chain is built from TRBV7-9 and TRBJ2-3; the D call of TRBD2 rests on TCRdb alone, since no DNA is present to check it. Germline V gene sequence: CDR1 SEHNR, CDR2 FQNEAQ (reference sequence). This CDR3 spans 15 amino acids. The CDR3 sequence is CASSQTSGLTDTQYF.

This sequence joins TRBV20-1 and TRBJ1-5. The germline V gene has CDR1 DFQATT and CDR2 SNEGSKA (reference sequence). This CDR3 is 15 amino acids long. CDR3 sequence reads: CSASPAIGPNQPQHF.

The V and J genes are TRBV6-2 or TRBV6-3 and TRBJ2-1. CDR3 length equals 13 residues. The germline CDR1 and CDR2 sequences are MNHEY and SVGEGT. CDR3 in amino acids: CASSYSETNEQFF.

The CDR3: CASSPGQGSGNTIYF. The rearrangement joins TRBV4-3 to TRBJ1-3. Looked up from germline, CDR1 is LGHNA and CDR2 is YSLEER. The CDR3 spans 15 residues.